The rows below give T cell receptor beta chains drawn from one sample of a study of shared clonotypes between healthy human individuals. Here immunoSEQ multiplex PCR was the method, and the copy in TCRdb shows in-frame clones only, minus some. In the table there are approximately 2.3 million clones, just over 90% of which are singletons. The sequencing input was naive CD4+ T cells from PBMCs. The receptors come from a man between 18 and 29 years old in good health. Some clones in this sample may be carry-over from other donors' samples. CDR3s include the opening cysteine and the closing phenylalanine or tryptophan. D genes are given only for firm matches.

j_gene: TRBJ2-1; v_gene: TRBV4-2; d_gene: .; CDR3nt: TGTGCCAGCAGCAGAACAGGGTTGAGCTCCTACAATGAGCAGTTCTTC; CDR3aa: CASSRTGLSSYNEQFF
j_gene: TRBJ2-1; v_gene: TRBV4-3; d_gene: TRBD2; CDR3nt: TGCGCCAGCAGCCAAACGACTAGCGTCTACAATGAGCAGTTCTTC; CDR3aa: CASSQTTSVYNEQFF
j_gene: TRBJ2-7; v_gene: TRBV5-1; d_gene: TRBD1; CDR3nt: TGCGCCAGCAGCATGGGACAGGGCGGACCCTACGAGCAGTACTTC; CDR3aa: CASSMGQGGPYEQYF
j_gene: TRBJ2-5; v_gene: TRBV18; d_gene: .; CDR3nt: TGTGCCAGCTCACCACGGGGAGAAAAAGAGACCCAGTACTTC; CDR3aa: CASSPRGEKETQYF
j_gene: TRBJ2-5; v_gene: TRBV2; d_gene: TRBD1; CDR3nt: TGTGCCAGCAGGGGACAGGGGAACGGAGACCAGTACTTC; CDR3aa: CASRGQGNGDQYF
j_gene: TRBJ1-4; v_gene: TRBV5-1; d_gene: .; CDR3nt: TGCGCCAGCATCCCCGGGAGGCGACCCGAAAAACTGTTTTTT; CDR3aa: CASIPGRRPEKLFF
j_gene: TRBJ2-7; v_gene: TRBV11-2; d_gene: .; CDR3nt: TGTGCCAGCAGCTTAGATATGAGCTCCTACGAGCAGTACTTC; CDR3aa: CASSLDMSSYEQYF
j_gene: TRBJ1-2; v_gene: TRBV7-9; d_gene: TRBD1; CDR3nt: TGTGCCAGCAGCCAACCACAGGGGCATGGCTACACCTTC; CDR3aa: CASSQPQGHGYTF
j_gene: TRBJ2-1; v_gene: TRBV5-1; d_gene: TRBD2; CDR3nt: TGCGCCAGCAGCTCTGAAAGCGGGAGGAACTACAATGAGCAGTTCTTC; CDR3aa: CASSSESGRNYNEQFF
j_gene: TRBJ2-5; v_gene: TRBV18; d_gene: TRBD2; CDR3nt: TGTGCCAGCTCACCACAAGGGACTAGCGGGAGCTGGCAAGAGACCCAGTACTTC; CDR3aa: CASSPQGTSGSWQETQYF
j_gene: TRBJ2-5; v_gene: TRBV6-6; d_gene: TRBD2; CDR3nt: TGTGCCAGCAGACCTCCGGGACTAGCGGGAGCGGAGACCCAGTACTTC; CDR3aa: CASRPPGLAGAETQYF
j_gene: TRBJ1-6; v_gene: TRBV6-6; d_gene: .; CDR3nt: TGTGCCAGCAGTATACGGGAAAATTCACCCCTCCACTTT; CDR3aa: CASSIRENSPLHF
j_gene: TRBJ1-5; v_gene: TRBV12-5; d_gene: .; CDR3nt: TGTGCTAGTGGTATCATTCCGGGACGGAAAGGCAATCAGCCCCAGCATTTT; CDR3aa: CASGIIPGRKGNQPQHF
j_gene: TRBJ2-5; v_gene: TRBV18; d_gene: .; CDR3nt: TGTGCCAGCTCACCAGGGGCGGGGGCAGAGACCCAGTACTTC; CDR3aa: CASSPGAGAETQYF